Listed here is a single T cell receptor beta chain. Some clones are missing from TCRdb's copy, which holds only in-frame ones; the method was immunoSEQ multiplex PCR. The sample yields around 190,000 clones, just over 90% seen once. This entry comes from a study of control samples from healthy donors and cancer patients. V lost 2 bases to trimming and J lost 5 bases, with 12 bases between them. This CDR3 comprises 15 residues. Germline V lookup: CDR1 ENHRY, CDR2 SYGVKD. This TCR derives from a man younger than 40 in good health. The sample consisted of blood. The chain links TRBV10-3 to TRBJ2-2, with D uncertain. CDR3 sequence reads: CAISETSTSTGELFF. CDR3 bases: TGTGCCATCAGTGAGACCAGTACGAGTACCGGGGAGCTGTTTTTT.